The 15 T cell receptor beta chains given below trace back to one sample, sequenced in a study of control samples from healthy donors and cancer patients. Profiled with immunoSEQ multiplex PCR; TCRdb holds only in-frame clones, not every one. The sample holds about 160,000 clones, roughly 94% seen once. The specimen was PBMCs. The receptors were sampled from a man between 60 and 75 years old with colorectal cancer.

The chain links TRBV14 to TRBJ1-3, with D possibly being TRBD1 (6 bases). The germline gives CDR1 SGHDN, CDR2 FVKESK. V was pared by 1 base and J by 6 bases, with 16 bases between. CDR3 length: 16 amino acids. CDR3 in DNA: TGTGCCAGCAGCCAAGTGGCGGGGGCCCCTATAAACACCATATATTTT. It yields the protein CASSQVAGAPINTIYF.

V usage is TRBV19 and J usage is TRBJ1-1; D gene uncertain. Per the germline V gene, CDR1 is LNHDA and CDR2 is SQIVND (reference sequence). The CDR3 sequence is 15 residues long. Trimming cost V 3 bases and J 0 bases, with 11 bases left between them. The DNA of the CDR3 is TGTGCCAGTAGTATCGCGGGAGGGATGAACACTGAAGCTTTCTTT. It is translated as CASSIAGGMNTEAFF.

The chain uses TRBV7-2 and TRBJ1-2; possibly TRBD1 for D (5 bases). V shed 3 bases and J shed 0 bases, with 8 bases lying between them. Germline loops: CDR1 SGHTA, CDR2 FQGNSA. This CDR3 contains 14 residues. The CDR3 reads CASSLTDTNYGYTF. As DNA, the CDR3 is TGTGCCAGCAGCTTGACAGATACTAACTATGGCTACACCTTC.

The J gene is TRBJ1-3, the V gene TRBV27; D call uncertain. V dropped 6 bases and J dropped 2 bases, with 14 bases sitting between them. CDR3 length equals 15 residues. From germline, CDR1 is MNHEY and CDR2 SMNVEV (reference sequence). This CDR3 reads CASSPQRITGNTIYF. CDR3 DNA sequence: TGTGCCAGCAGCCCCCAACGTATAACTGGAAACACCATATATTTT.

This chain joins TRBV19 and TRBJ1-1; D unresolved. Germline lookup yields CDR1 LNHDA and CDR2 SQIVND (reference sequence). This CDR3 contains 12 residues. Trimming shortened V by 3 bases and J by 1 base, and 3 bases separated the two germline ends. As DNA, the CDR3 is TGTGCCAGTAGTATCGGGAACACTGAAGCTTTCTTT. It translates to CASSIGNTEAFF.

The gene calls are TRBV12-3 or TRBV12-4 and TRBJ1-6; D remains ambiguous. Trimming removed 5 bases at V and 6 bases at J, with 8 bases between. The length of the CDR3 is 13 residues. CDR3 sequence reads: CASSTSANSPLHF. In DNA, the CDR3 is TGTGCCAGCAGTACGTCAGCTAATTCACCCCTCCACTTT.

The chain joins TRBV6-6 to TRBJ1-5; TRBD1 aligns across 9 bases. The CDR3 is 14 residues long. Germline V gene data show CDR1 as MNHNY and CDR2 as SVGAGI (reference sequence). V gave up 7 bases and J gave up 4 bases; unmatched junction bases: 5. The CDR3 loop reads CASTMTGGNQPQHF. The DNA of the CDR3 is TGTGCCAGCACCATGACAGGGGGAAATCAGCCCCAGCATTTT.

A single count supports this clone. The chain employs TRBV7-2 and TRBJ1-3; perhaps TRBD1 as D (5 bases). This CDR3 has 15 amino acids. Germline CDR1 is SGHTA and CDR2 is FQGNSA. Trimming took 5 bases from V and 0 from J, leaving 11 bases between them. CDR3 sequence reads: CASSTSGGSGNTIYF. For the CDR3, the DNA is TGTGCCAGCAGCACTAGCGGGGGCTCTGGAAACACCATATATTTT.

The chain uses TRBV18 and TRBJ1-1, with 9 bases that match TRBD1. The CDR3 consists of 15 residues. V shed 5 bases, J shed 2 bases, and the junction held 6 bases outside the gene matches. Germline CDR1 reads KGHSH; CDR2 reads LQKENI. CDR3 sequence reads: CASSGTGLRNTEAFF. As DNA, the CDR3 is TGTGCCAGCTCAGGGACAGGGCTGAGAAACACTGAAGCTTTCTTT.

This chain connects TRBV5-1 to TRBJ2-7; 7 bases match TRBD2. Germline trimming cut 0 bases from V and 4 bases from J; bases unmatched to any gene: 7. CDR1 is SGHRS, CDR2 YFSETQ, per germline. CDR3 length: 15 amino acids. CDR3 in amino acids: CASSLVGAGVYEQYF. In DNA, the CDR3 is TGCGCCAGCAGCTTGGTTGGGGCGGGGGTATACGAGCAGTACTTC.

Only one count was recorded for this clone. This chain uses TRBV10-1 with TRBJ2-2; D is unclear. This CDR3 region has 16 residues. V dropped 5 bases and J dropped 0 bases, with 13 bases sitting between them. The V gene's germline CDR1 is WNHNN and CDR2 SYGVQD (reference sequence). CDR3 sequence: CASSTSASPNTGELFF. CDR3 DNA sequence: TGCGCCAGCAGTACTTCCGCGAGTCCGAACACCGGGGAGCTGTTTTTT.

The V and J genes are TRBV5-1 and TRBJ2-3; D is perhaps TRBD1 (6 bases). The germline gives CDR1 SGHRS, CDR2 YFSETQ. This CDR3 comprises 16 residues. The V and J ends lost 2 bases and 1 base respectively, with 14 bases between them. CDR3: CASSFQGFAGTDTQYF. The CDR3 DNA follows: TGCGCCAGCAGCTTTCAGGGGTTCGCCGGCACAGATACGCAGTATTTT.

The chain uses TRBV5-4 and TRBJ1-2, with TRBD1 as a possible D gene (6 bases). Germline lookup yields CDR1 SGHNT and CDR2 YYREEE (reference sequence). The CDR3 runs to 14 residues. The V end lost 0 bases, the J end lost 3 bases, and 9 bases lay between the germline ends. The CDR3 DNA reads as TGTGCCAGCAGCTTGGGGGGGCCGGACTATGGCTACACCTTC. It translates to CASSLGGPDYGYTF.

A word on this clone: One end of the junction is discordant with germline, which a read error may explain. DNA for the CDR3: TGTGCCAGCAGTGAAGACCTTTCTAGGGTCTTC. Translating gives CASSEDLSRVF. The rearrangement uses TRBV2 and TRBJ2-1; D gene uncertain. This CDR3 spans 11 amino acids. The germline CDR1 and CDR2 sequences are SNHLY and FYNNEI.

CDR3 in amino acids: CASSSHGLASQETQYF. In nucleotides, the CDR3 is TGTGCCAGCAGTTCACATGGACTAGCTTCCCAAGAGACCCAGTACTTC. V is TRBV7-8 and J is TRBJ2-5; 8 bases align to TRBD2. The CDR3 loop spans 16 amino acids. After removal of 6 bases from V and 1 base from J, the junction contained 10 bases not matched to a gene. The germline V gene encodes CDR1 SGHVS and CDR2 FQNEAQ.